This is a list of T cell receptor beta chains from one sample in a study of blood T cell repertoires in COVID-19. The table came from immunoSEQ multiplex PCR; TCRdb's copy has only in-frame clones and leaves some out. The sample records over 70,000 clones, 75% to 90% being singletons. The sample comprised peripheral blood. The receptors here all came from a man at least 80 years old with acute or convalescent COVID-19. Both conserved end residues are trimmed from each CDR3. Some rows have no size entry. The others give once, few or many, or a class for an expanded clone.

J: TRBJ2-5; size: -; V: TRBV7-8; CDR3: ASSLQPRETQY
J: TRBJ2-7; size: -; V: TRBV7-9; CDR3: ASSLVAGGWEEQY
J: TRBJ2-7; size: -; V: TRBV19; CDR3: ASRGGGGAYEQY
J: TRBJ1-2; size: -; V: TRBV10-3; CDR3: ATRTGEGYGYT
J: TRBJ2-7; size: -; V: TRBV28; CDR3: ASSLLRTGGNEQY
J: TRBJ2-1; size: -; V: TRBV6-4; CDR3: ATLPDGGAGEQF
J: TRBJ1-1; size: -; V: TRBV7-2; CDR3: ASSEGTHTEAF
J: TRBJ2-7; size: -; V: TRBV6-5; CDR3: ASSLTSGREYEQY
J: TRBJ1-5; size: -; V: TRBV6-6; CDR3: ASRGQGAHNQPQH
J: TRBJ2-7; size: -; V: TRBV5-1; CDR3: ASSSGQESYEQY
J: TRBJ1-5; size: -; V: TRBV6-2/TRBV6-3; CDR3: ASSYLGIAGHSNQPQH
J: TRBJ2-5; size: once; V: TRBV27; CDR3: ASSLRASGNQETQY
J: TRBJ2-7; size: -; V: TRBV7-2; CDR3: ASSLLNEQY
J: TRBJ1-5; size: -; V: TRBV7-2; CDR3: ASSTGTRAEPQH
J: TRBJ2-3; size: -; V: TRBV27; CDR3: ASSLSGLAGHTQY
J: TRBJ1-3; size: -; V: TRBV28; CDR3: ASGGTGVGSGNTIY
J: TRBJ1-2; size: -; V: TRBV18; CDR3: ASSPGTGNGYT
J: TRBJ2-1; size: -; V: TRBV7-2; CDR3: ASSLAGGTGGNEQF
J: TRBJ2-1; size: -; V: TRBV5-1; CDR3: ASSLGTGEHNEQF
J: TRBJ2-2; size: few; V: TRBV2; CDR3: ASTLRTSGSTGELF
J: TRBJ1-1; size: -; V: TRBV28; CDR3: ASSLFGTGFNTEAF
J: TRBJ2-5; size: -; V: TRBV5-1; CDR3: ASSSAGGRETQY
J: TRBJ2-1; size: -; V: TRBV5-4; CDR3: ASSPLRTGGNEQF
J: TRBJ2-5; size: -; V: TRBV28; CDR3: ASSSGGQGDKETQY
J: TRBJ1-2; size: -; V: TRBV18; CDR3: ASSPPGTGFYAYGYT
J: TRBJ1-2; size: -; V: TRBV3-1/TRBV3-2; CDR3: ASSQGMTVRGYT
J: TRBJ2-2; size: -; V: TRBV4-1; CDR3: ASSQETGGSRTGELF
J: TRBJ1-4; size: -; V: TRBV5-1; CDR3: ASSPNTGSVNEKLF